The text below deals with one TCR beta chain. Its antigen remains unknown. This record belongs to a study of T cells in Graves' hyperthyroidism and ophthalmopathy. Study-wide context: Staff took peripheral blood when the initial diagnosis was made, before any treatment began.

RNA transcripts provided the source from which TCR beta CDR3 regions were amplified. Primed by the HTBI set, a first-round RT-PCR was run on the TCR CDR3. TCRdb called the multiplex PCR reads again in MiXCR, with one record for every CDR3 protein. This sample has under 800,000 distinct CDR3 sequences, with around 13% found just once. CDR3 length: 15 residues. V trimming: 10 bases; J trimming: 0 bases; junction bases outside the gene matches: 7. CDR1 KGHDR and CDR2 SFDVKD come from the germline V gene. Patients aged 18 to 65 had newly diagnosed hyperthyroidism that had lasted under 2 months. Study results and limitations: Before onset, by a median of approximately 6.8 months, the model predicted ophthalmopathy. Also found in blood were most expanded thyroid clonotypes above 0.001.

This chain connects TRBV24-1 to TRBJ2-1, with 8 bases lining up with TRBD1. The receptor's source is a woman between 18 and 29 years old with Graves' hyperthyroidism. Sequenced input: blood. In DNA form, the CDR3 reads TGTGCCACAGGAGGACAGGGCAACTCCTACAATGAGCAGTTCTTC. The encoded protein is CATGGQGNSYNEQFF.